The clone carrying this T cell receptor beta chain showed up just a few times. CDR3 length equals 13 residues. V was trimmed by 3 bases and J by 11 bases, leaving 16 bases between them. Germline CDR1 SNHLY, CDR2 FYNNEI. This entry belongs to a study of shared clonotypes between healthy human individuals. Replicate PCRs run on sorted subsets employed around 200 ng DNA, 25,000 to 35,000 T cell genomes. Clones were read by immunoSEQ multiplex PCR, and TCRdb kept only the in-frame ones, dropping some. Of roughly 1 million clones listed, about 70% are singletons. The sequenced material came from memory CD4+ T cells sorted from blood. Specified subset: CD45RA-negative fraction. The sequence was collected from a man aged 18 to 30 in good health. This rearrangement joins TRBV2 to TRBJ1-1; D perhaps matches TRBD1 (5 bases). This CDR3 is CASSEGVGGAAFF. CDR3 in DNA: TGTGCCAGCAGTGAGGGAGTGGGAGGGGCGGCTTTCTTT.